The clone carrying this TCR beta chain is medium-sized by frequency. Sequencing was performed with immunoSEQ multiplex PCR; in TCRdb, only in-frame clones are kept and a portion is missing. The sample yields several thousand clones, of which the top ten take up around 1.7%. Germline CDR1 reads LNHDA; CDR2 reads SQIVND (reference sequence). This CDR3 is 18 amino acids long. No DNA sequence was recorded. This record belongs to a study of synovial regulatory T cells in juvenile arthritis. Sequencing used Treg cells from blood. Subset denoted: remaining (HLA-DR-negative) circulating blood Treg cells. The sequence was collected from a donor younger than 30 with juvenile idiopathic arthritis. The rearrangement uses TRBV19 and TRBJ2-7; TCRdb selects TRBD2, and the lack of DNA leaves this call unchecked. CDR3 protein: CASSTRVIPGLPSYEQYF.